What follows are 23 T cell receptor beta chains derived from one specimen sequenced in a study of graft-versus-host responses after intestinal transplantation. The antigens these receptors bind are not known. Here immunoSEQ multiplex PCR was the method, and the copy in TCRdb shows in-frame clones only, minus some. The table includes 80,000 to 100,000 clones, roughly 92% detected once. The source material was unstimulated CD4+ T cells sorted from spleen or lymph node cells, sampled before intestinal transplant. The receptors stem from a human donor who received an intestinal transplant.

V usage is TRBV28 and J usage is TRBJ2-7; 8 positions agree with TRBD1. Germline V lookup: CDR1 MDHEN, CDR2 SYDVKM. V lost 6 bases, J lost 5 bases, and 12 bases stayed unmatched. The CDR3 totals 15 residues. CDR3 nucleotide sequence: TGTGCCAGCAGGCCTCCCCGACAGGGGTGGAACGAGCAGTACTTC. Translated, it gives CASRPPRQGWNEQYF.

This clone was found once. The chain combines TRBV5-1 with TRBJ2-3; 9 nucleotides match TRBD2. The CDR3 is 14 amino acids. V lost 2 bases and J lost 6; bases outside the gene matches: 4. CDR1 is SGHRS, CDR2 YFSETQ, per germline. The chain's CDR3 is CASSLAGGSDTQYF. In nucleotides, the CDR3 is TGCGCCAGCAGCTTAGCGGGGGGCTCGGATACGCAGTATTTT.

Concerning this clone itself: The junction does not match germline at one end; this may be a read error. The CDR3 loop reads CASRLGTSGFSSYNEQFF. CDR3 DNA sequence: TGCGCCAGCAGATTGGGGACTAGCGGGTTCAGCTCCTACAATGAGCAGTTCTTC. The chain has TRBV5-1 and TRBJ2-1, with TRBD2 matching over 12 bases. This CDR3 spans 18 amino acids. CDR1 SGHRS and CDR2 YFSETQ come from the germline V gene.

The gene calls are TRBV5-5 and TRBJ2-2; tentative D call: TRBD2 (6 bases). CDR1 and CDR2 (germline): SGHKS, YYEKEE (reference sequence). This CDR3 spans 14 amino acids. V was cut by 0 bases and J by 6 bases, with 9 bases left in between. Here the CDR3 reads CASSLASGSGELFF. CDR3 nucleotide sequence: TGTGCCAGCAGCTTGGCCAGCGGGTCCGGGGAGCTGTTTTTT.

The CDR3 DNA follows: TGTGCCAGCAGCTTAGGTTCTAGTTCGGGACAGGGCAAAGCTTTCTTT. This codes for CASSLGSSSGQGKAFF. The rearrangement links TRBV11-2 to TRBJ1-1; 9 positions agree with TRBD1. J was trimmed by 9 bases and V by 1 base; bases with no gene match: 12. Germline CDR1 SGHAT, CDR2 FQNNGV. This CDR3 region has 16 residues. Variable domain in full (rest from reference TRBV11-2 and TRBJ1-1): EAGVAQSPRYKIIEKRQSVAFWCNPISGHATLYWYQQILGQGPKLLIQFQNNGVVDDSQLPKDRFSAERLKGVDSTLKIQPAKLEDSAVYLCASSLGSSSGQGKAFFGQGTRLTVV.

This chain joins TRBV2 and TRBJ2-3; tentatively, D is TRBD2 (6 bases). From germline, CDR1 is SNHLY and CDR2 FYNNEI. CDR3 length equals 14 residues. V dropped 8 bases and J dropped 3 bases, with 15 bases sitting between them. CDR3 sequence (DNA): TGTGCCAGCCAATGGGCGGGAAGAACAGATACGCAGTATTTT. This translates into CASQWAGRTDTQYF.

The genes are TRBV6-5 and TRBJ2-3; possible D gene TRBD2, 5 bases. Between the trimmed V and J ends, which lost 2 bases and 3 bases, there was a span of 12 bases. Looked up from germline, CDR1 is MNHEY and CDR2 is SVGAGI. The CDR3 consists of 15 residues. CDR3 in DNA: TGTGCCAGCAGTTACGTGGGAGTAGGAACAGATACGCAGTATTTT. It is translated as CASSYVGVGTDTQYF.

The V call is TRBV19, the J call TRBJ2-2; D ambiguous. Germline V gene lookup returns CDR1 LNHDA and CDR2 SQIVND (reference sequence). The CDR3 is 14 residues long. V lost 3 bases, J lost 3 bases, and 8 bases lay in between. In nucleotides, the CDR3 is TGTGCCAGTAGTATTAAACGGGACACCGGGGAGCTGTTTTTT. Protein: CASSIKRDTGELFF.

In this sample, this clone turned up once. The DNA of the CDR3 is TGTGCCAGCAGTGATTCGGTCGGGGACTACGAGCAGTACTTC. Its translation is CASSDSVGDYEQYF. V and J are TRBV25-1 and TRBJ2-7; possible D gene TRBD2, 5 bases. There are 14 residues in the CDR3. V lost 3 bases, J lost 3 bases, and 12 bases lay in between. In germline, CDR1 is MGHDK, CDR2 SYGVNS.

The chain employs TRBV19 and TRBJ2-7, with 8 bases fitting TRBD1. This CDR3 has 20 residues. V shed 5 bases, J shed 3 bases, and the junction held 24 bases outside the gene matches. The germline V gene has CDR1 LNHDA and CDR2 SQIVND (reference sequence). CDR3 bases: TGTGCCAGTAGTGGCAGTGGTCTCGGGACAGGCTGGCCAAAGAACTACGAGCAGTACTTC. It codes for CASSGSGLGTGWPKNYEQYF.

The chain joins TRBV19 to TRBJ1-2; D is undetermined. There are 13 residues in the CDR3. V lost 1 base to trimming and J lost 0 bases, with 3 bases between them. CDR1 and CDR2 (germline): LNHDA, SQIVND (reference sequence). CDR3 in amino acids: CASSIVANYGYTF. The CDR3 bases are TGTGCCAGTAGTATAGTAGCTAACTATGGCTACACCTTC.

This sequence joins TRBV7-2 and TRBJ1-5; D perhaps matches TRBD1 (5 bases). V shed 5 bases and J shed 4 bases, with 18 bases lying between them. CDR1 and CDR2 (germline): SGHTA, FQGNSA. The CDR3 is made up of 16 amino acids. The CDR3 spells CASSPRGGSDNQPQHF. As DNA, the CDR3 is TGTGCCAGCAGCCCCCGTGGGGGGTCTGATAATCAGCCCCAGCATTTT.

This clone was counted a single time. The CDR3 region is CASSPDQGMRGYTF. In DNA form, the CDR3 reads TGTGCCAGCTCACCGGATCAGGGCATGAGGGGCTACACCTTC. The chain combines TRBV18 with TRBJ1-2; weak D call: TRBD1 (5 bases). The CDR3 contains 14 residues. Germline CDR1 and CDR2: KGHSH and LQKENI. The germline V and J ends were trimmed by 3 bases and 8 bases, with 16 bases remaining between them.

This rearrangement joins TRBV4-1 to TRBJ1-5; tentative D call: TRBD1 (6 bases). The V gene's germline CDR1 is MGHRA and CDR2 YSYEKL. Trimming took 0 bases from V and 7 from J, leaving 10 bases between them. The CDR3 spans 14 residues. The CDR3 sequence is CASSQDRGRQPQHF. DNA of the CDR3: TGCGCCAGCAGCCAAGACAGGGGAAGGCAGCCCCAGCATTTT.

The genes are TRBV5-1 and TRBJ2-1; 13 positions agree with TRBD2. The CDR3 totals 15 residues. The V segment lost 4 bases and the J segment 10 bases; nucleotides outside the gene matches: 8. CDR1 is SGHRS, CDR2 YFSETQ, per germline. Here the CDR3 DNA reads TGCGCCAGCAGCGGGACTAGCGGGAAGGGAAGCGAGCAGTTCTTC. Translation: CASSGTSGKGSEQFF.

The chain uses TRBV10-3 and TRBJ2-7, with 8 bases lining up with TRBD1. CDR1 and CDR2 (germline): ENHRY, SYGVKD. The length of the CDR3 is 13 residues. The junction had 4 bases not matched to a gene; V was cut back by 8 bases and J by 1 base. The CDR3 protein is CAILGQDSYEQYF. In nucleotides, the CDR3 is TGTGCCATCCTGGGACAGGATTCCTACGAGCAGTACTTC.

The chain has TRBV11-1 and TRBJ2-2; D possibly corresponds to TRBD2 (6 bases). Per germline, CDR1 SGHAT and CDR2 FQDESV (reference sequence). V dropped 4 bases and J dropped 6 bases, with 15 bases sitting between them. This CDR3 is built from 15 residues. The CDR3 here is CASSWGLIGAGELFF. For the CDR3, the DNA is TGTGCCAGCAGCTGGGGACTTATTGGGGCCGGGGAGCTGTTTTTT.

V is TRBV7-9 and J is TRBJ2-1, with 10 positions matching TRBD2. This CDR3 region has 15 residues. Trimming removed 2 bases from V and 4 bases from J; junction bases left unmatched: 2. The germline gives CDR1 SEHNR, CDR2 FQNEAQ (reference sequence). The DNA for the CDR3 is TGTGCCAGCAGCTTACCTAGCGGGGGATACAATGAGCAGTTCTTC. Translating gives CASSLPSGGYNEQFF.

The chain has TRBV19 and TRBJ2-4; 12 positions agree with TRBD2. V was pared by 5 bases and J by 6 bases, with 8 bases of the junction left unmatched. The CDR3 length is 16 residues. Germline V lookup: CDR1 LNHDA, CDR2 SQIVND (reference sequence). The CDR3 region is CASSPKGTSGRNIQYF. CDR3 nucleotides: TGTGCCAGTAGTCCAAAAGGGACTAGCGGGCGAAACATTCAGTACTTC.

The chain couples TRBV2 to TRBJ2-7, with 12 nucleotides matching TRBD1. CDR1 is SNHLY and CDR2 is FYNNEI in the germline V gene. The J segment lost 1 base and the V segment lost 10 bases, leaving 20 bases of the junction unmatched. The CDR3 is 19 amino acids. This chain's CDR3 is CANRGQGAPSAWGSYEQYF. CDR3 in DNA: TGTGCCAACAGGGGACAGGGGGCTCCCTCTGCCTGGGGTTCCTACGAGCAGTACTTC. Complete variable domain (other parts from reference TRBV2 and TRBJ2-7): EPEVTQTPSHQVTQMGQEVILRCVPISNHLYFYWYRQILGQKVEFLVSFYNNEISEKSEIFDDQFSVERPDGSNFTLKIRSTKLEDSAMYFCANRGQGAPSAWGSYEQYFGPGTRLTVT.

The chain employs TRBV9 and TRBJ2-1; D might be TRBD1 (7 bases). Per the germline V gene, CDR1 is SGDLS and CDR2 is YYNGEE. V was pared by 1 base and J by 8 bases, with 19 bases between. This CDR3 spans 16 amino acids. This chain's CDR3 is CASSVSSAGGMYEQFF. The CDR3 region has the DNA TGTGCCAGCAGCGTATCTTCGGCAGGGGGGATGTATGAGCAGTTCTTC.

V gene TRBV2 combines with J gene TRBJ1-1, with TRBD1 matching over 8 bases. CDR1 is SNHLY and CDR2 is FYNNEI in the germline V gene. This CDR3 contains 13 residues. V was clipped by 6 bases and J by 2 bases; unmatched bases: 2. The chain's CDR3 is CASRDRANTEAFF. CDR3 DNA sequence: TGTGCCAGCAGGGACAGGGCCAACACTGAAGCTTTCTTT.

The chain uses TRBV18 and TRBJ2-7; 9 bases match TRBD1. The germline gives CDR1 KGHSH, CDR2 LQKENI. This CDR3 has 16 residues. V trimming: 4 bases; J trimming: 3 bases; junction bases outside the gene matches: 10. For the CDR3, the DNA is TGTGCCAGCTCACTTAGGTGGGACAGGGAGCGCTACGAGCAGTACTTC. Its translation: CASSLRWDRERYEQYF. Based on the CDR3 plus reference TRBV18 and TRBJ2-7, the full variable domain is NAGVMQNPRHLVRRRGQEARLRCSPMKGHSHVYWYRQLPEEGLKFMVYLQKENIIDESGMPKERFSAEFPKEGPSILRIQQVVRGDSAAYFCASSLRWDRERYEQYFGPGTRLTVT.